The clone carrying this T cell receptor (beta chain) was observed a few times. Its antigen is unidentified. The sample comes from a study of graft-versus-host responses after intestinal transplantation. Assay used: immunoSEQ multiplex PCR; TCRdb lists only in-frame clones, some missing. Among over 75,000 clones listed, around 86% were seen once. The length of the CDR3 is 15 residues. Germline CDR1 and CDR2: MDHEN and SYDVKM. V dropped 5 bases and J dropped 7 bases, with 17 bases sitting between them. The clonotype was recovered from a human donor who was the organ donor for an intestinal transplant. The chain carries TRBV28 and TRBJ2-2; D is ambiguous. The sequencing used unstimulated CD8+ T cells sorted from spleen or lymph node cells, collected before transplant. CDR3 residues: CASSPGRTTVGELFF. The CDR3, as DNA: TGTGCCAGCAGTCCGGGTCGGACGACGGTCGGGGAGCTGTTTTTT.